The rows below give T cell receptor beta chains drawn from one sample of a study of T-cell reconstitution after alpha-beta-depleted transplantation in children. TCRdb re-derived calls from the PCR reads in MiXCR, one entry per CDR3 protein. Of around 380,000 distinct CDR3 sequences in the sample, 11% were seen once. Material: PBMCs from the stem cell graft donor, obtained from the stem cell graft. Receptors were obtained from a human donor who donated a stem cell graft to a child with acute myeloid leukemia. The CDR3 runs from the conserved cysteine through the conserved F or W. D genes are given only for firm matches. Part of the rows lack a size; the others show once, few, many or a class for expanded clones.

v_call	j_call	clone_size	d_call	cdr3_nt	cdr3_aa
TRBV3-1	TRBJ2-3	few	.	TGTGCCAGCAGCCATTCGAGGGGCGCTAACACAGATACGCAGTATTTT	CASSHSRGANTDTQYF
TRBV5-1	TRBJ1-6	many	TRBD1	TGCGCCAGCAGCGAGCTATCCCAGGGGGCGCGTTCACCCCTCCACTTT	CASSELSQGARSPLHF
TRBV5-1	TRBJ2-1	many	.	TGCGCCAGCAGCTTGGTTGACTACCAGTACAATGAGCAGTTCTTC	CASSLVDYQYNEQFF
TRBV6-1	TRBJ2-2	few	TRBD2	TGTGCCAGCAGTAATAGCGGGGGGCCTTACTCCGCGAACACCGGGGAGCTGTTTTTT	CASSNSGGPYSANTGELFF
TRBV10-3	TRBJ1-1	few	TRBD1	TGTGCCATCAGGACAGGGGGGCAAACTGAAGCTTTCTTT	CAIRTGGQTEAFF
TRBV18	TRBJ1-2	few	TRBD1	TGTGCCAGCTCACCAAGCCGGGACAGGGCCTATGGCTACACCTTC	CASSPSRDRAYGYTF
TRBV20-1	TRBJ2-5	once	TRBD2	TGTAGTGCTAGCAGGGCTAGCGGGGGCTCGGAGACCCAGTACTTC	CSASRASGGSETQYF
TRBV29-1	TRBJ2-7	.	TRBD2	TGCAGCGTAGCACAGGACCGTCCGGGACTAGGGGTGGAGCAGTACTTC	CSVAQDRPGLGVEQYF
TRBV6-2/TRBV6-3	TRBJ1-5	.	TRBD1	TGTGCCAGCAGTTCCCAAGGACAGGGGACCCAGCCCCAGCATTTT	CASSSQGQGTQPQHF
TRBV18	TRBJ1-1	.	.	TGTGCCAGCTCACCACCGGTTTTCCGGGTTGGCACTGAAGCTTTCTTT	CASSPPVFRVGTEAFF
TRBV11-2	TRBJ2-1	few	.	TGTGCCAGCAGCGATTGGGGGAACAGTGAGCAGTTCTTC	CASSDWGNSEQFF
TRBV5-8	TRBJ2-5	few	.	TGTGCCAGCAGCTTGGGGGTCCTGAGTGAGACCCAGTACTTC	CASSLGVLSETQYF
TRBV20-1	TRBJ2-2	few	.	TGCAGTGCTGTGGCGGGTAACACCGGGGAGCTGTTTTTT	CSAVAGNTGELFF
TRBV6-1	TRBJ1-6	.	.	TGTGCCAGCAACCCGGGACGGGATAATTCACCCCTCCACTTT	CASNPGRDNSPLHF
TRBV6-1	TRBJ2-1	.	TRBD2	TGTGCCAGCAGTGAAGTACTAGCGGGGATCGGTGAGCAGTTCTTC	CASSEVLAGIGEQFF
TRBV5-6	TRBJ2-5	few	.	TGTGCCAGCAGATTGGTTTCCCAAGAGACCCAGTACTTC	CASRLVSQETQYF
TRBV7-2	TRBJ2-5	few	.	TGTGCCAGCAGCTTGGGCGACACCCAGGCGGGAGAGACCCAGTACTTC	CASSLGDTQAGETQYF
TRBV7-6	TRBJ2-1	.	TRBD2	TGTGCCAGCAGCCACCAGCGGGGGGGTTACAATGAGCAGTTCTTC	CASSHQRGGYNEQFF
TRBV20-1	TRBJ1-6	.	TRBD1	TGCAGTGCACCCACCGGGACAGCCGATAATTCACCCCTCCACTTT	CSAPTGTADNSPLHF
TRBV20-1	TRBJ1-5	.	TRBD1	TGCTGTGCTAGAGCCCATGGGGACAGAGGTCCCGGGCAGCCCCAGCATTTT	CCARAHGDRGPGQPQHF
TRBV10-3	TRBJ1-2	few	.	TGTGCCATCAGTGAGTGGGACCCCCATAACTATGGCTACACCTTC	CAISEWDPHNYGYTF
TRBV20-1	TRBJ2-3	.	TRBD2	TGCAGTGCTAGAGGGGCGGGGGGCACAGATACGCAGTATTTT	CSARGAGGTDTQYF
TRBV4-2	TRBJ2-1	many	TRBD2	TGTGCCAGCAGCCAACCGACTAGCGGGAGGGCCCCGAGCTCCTACAATGAGCAGTTCTTC	CASSQPTSGRAPSSYNEQFF
TRBV4-3	TRBJ2-7	.	.	TGCGCCAGCAGCCAAGATTACCGGCTTGATGGGGATGCCAATGAGCAGTACTTC	CASSQDYRLDGDANEQYF
TRBV24-1	TRBJ2-3	few	TRBD2	TGTGCCACCAGTGATCCGTCGCCTAGCGGGGGCACAGATACGCAGTATTTT	CATSDPSPSGGTDTQYF
TRBV6-1	TRBJ2-7	few	.	TGTGCCAGCAGTCGGGACACCTCCTACGAGCAGTACTTC	CASSRDTSYEQYF
TRBV10-3	TRBJ2-1	.	.	TGTGCCATCAGGGACACCGACTCCTACAATGAGCAGTTCTTC	CAIRDTDSYNEQFF
TRBV3-1	TRBJ2-7	.	.	TGTGCCAGCAGCCTCCGGGGCAGTCACGGACTTGGGGGGTCCTACGAGCAGTACTTC	CASSLRGSHGLGGSYEQYF
TRBV5-1	TRBJ2-1	few	.	TGCGCCAGCAGCGGGGACGCCCTTGTCTACAATGAGCAGTTCTTC	CASSGDALVYNEQFF
TRBV12-3/TRBV12-4	TRBJ1-2	.	TRBD1	TGTGCCAGCAGTCCGGGACAGGGGCAGATGGGTGGCTACACCTTC	CASSPGQGQMGGYTF
TRBV29-1	TRBJ2-7	many	.	TGCAGCGTTGGCCACCTCTACGAGCAGTACTTC	CSVGHLYEQYF
TRBV9	TRBJ1-1	many	.	TGTGCCAGCAGCGTAGGGTTACAGGGCACTGAAGCTTTCTTT	CASSVGLQGTEAFF
TRBV18	TRBJ2-2	few	.	TGTGCCAGCTCACCAGTATTTTCAACCGGGGAGCTGTTTTTT	CASSPVFSTGELFF
TRBV7-2	TRBJ2-5	many	.	TGTGCCAGCAGCTTAGGCGGCAGAGAGACCCAGTACTTC	CASSLGGRETQYF
TRBV10-2	TRBJ2-3	many	.	TGCGCCAGCAGTGAGGCAGATACGCAGTATTTT	CASSEADTQYF
TRBV2	TRBJ2-7	.	.	TGTGCCAGCAGTGAGACGCAGGGAGTATCCTACGAGCAGTACTTC	CASSETQGVSYEQYF
TRBV5-1	TRBJ1-1	few	.	TGCGCCAGCAGGGACCCTCCGAACACTGAAGCTTTCTTT	CASRDPPNTEAFF
TRBV7-8	TRBJ1-1	.	.	TGTGCCAGCAGCTTAGGGGGGGGACGGAAGACTTTCTTT	CASSLGGGRKTFF
TRBV7-2	TRBJ1-4	few	.	TGTGCCAGCAGCACAGCTAGGGGAGGAGAAAAACTGTTTTTT	CASSTARGGEKLFF
TRBV29-1	TRBJ1-1	few	TRBD1	TGCAGCGTTGACGTCAGGGGGGTAAACACTGAAGCTTTCTTT	CSVDVRGVNTEAFF
TRBV3-1	TRBJ2-1	many	.	TGTGCCAGCAGCCAACAGACAGGCCTCGGCACCAATGAGCAGTTCTTC	CASSQQTGLGTNEQFF
TRBV30	TRBJ1-6	.	.	TGTGCCTGGGGACCTACAGGTTCACCCCTCCACTTT	CAWGPTGSPLHF
TRBV10-3	TRBJ2-7	many	TRBD1	TGTGCCATCAGTCCCGGGACAGGGTACGAGCAGTACTTC	CAISPGTGYEQYF
TRBV20-1	TRBJ1-2	many	.	TGCAGTGCTAGAGGTCCCAGCGGGGGGGCGTCTGGCTACACCTTC	CSARGPSGGASGYTF
TRBV7-2	TRBJ2-3	few	.	TGTGCCAGCAGCTTAGGGACAACTAGCACAGATACGCAGTATTTT	CASSLGTTSTDTQYF
TRBV20-1	TRBJ2-5	many	.	TGCAGTGCCCCCGGGGCCGGTGGGGAGACCCAGTACTTC	CSAPGAGGETQYF
TRBV7-8	TRBJ1-3	.	TRBD1	TGTGCCAGCAGCCCCTTGGGTGGGACAGCGACTTCCTCTGGAAACACCATATATTTT	CASSPLGGTATSSGNTIYF
TRBV11-2	TRBJ1-2	few	.	TGTGCCGCTCGCCGCGGCCCGGGGAAGAGCTATGGCTACACCTTC	CAARRGPGKSYGYTF
TRBV12-3/TRBV12-4	TRBJ2-7	.	TRBD2	TGTGCCAGCAGTGTGGGACTAGCGGGTTCTGAGCAGTACTTC	CASSVGLAGSEQYF
TRBV7-2	TRBJ2-2	many	TRBD1	TGTGCCAGCAGCCCAGGGGGAAGAGAAGGGGAGCTGTTTTTT	CASSPGGREGELFF
TRBV7-6	TRBJ2-1	few	.	TGTGCCAGCAGCTTTGGGGTTTACAATGAGCAGTTCTTC	CASSFGVYNEQFF
TRBV5-1	TRBJ2-3	few	TRBD2	TGCGCCAGCAGCTTGATTCCGGGACAGTGGACTAGCGGTAGCACAGATACGCAGTATTTT	CASSLIPGQWTSGSTDTQYF
TRBV10-3	TRBJ1-5	few	.	TGTGCCATCAGCCAAGCCAATCAGCCCCAGCATTTT	CAISQANQPQHF
TRBV20-1	TRBJ2-3	few	.	TGCAGTGCTAGAGATCCGGGCAGCCGCACAGATACGCAGTATTTT	CSARDPGSRTDTQYF
TRBV18	TRBJ2-3	.	.	TGTGCCAGCTCGCGAGCCACCGATATCGATACGCAGTATTTT	CASSRATDIDTQYF